These 5 T cell receptor beta chains came from one sample sequenced in a study of blood T cells in healthy people across ages. With a J-beta primer mix and a sample-barcoded 5' primer, a second PCR ran roughly 6 to 11 cycles. Via MiXCR, TCRdb re-called the 5' RACE reads, giving one row per CDR3 protein. The top ten hold 30% to 40% of the sample, which has hundreds of thousands of distinct CDR3 sequences, around half seen once. The sequenced sample was blood. The receptors shown here come from a woman aged 60-75 years in good health.

The V gene is TRBV7-2, the J gene TRBJ2-6; TRBD1 agrees at 8 bases. Losses at the gene ends were 3 bases for V and 4 bases for J; bases not matched to a gene: 8. Looked up from germline, CDR1 is SGHTA and CDR2 is FQGNSA. The CDR3 extends over 17 amino acids. In DNA, the CDR3 is TGTGCCAGCAGCTTTCGGACAGGGCCTATCGGGGCCAACGTCCTGACTTTC. Amino acids: CASSFRTGPIGANVLTF.

As regards this clonotype: A much more abundant neighbour one base away suggests this may be a read error. V gene TRBV29-1 combines with J gene TRBJ2-3; D gene unclear. The CDR3 has 13 amino acids. Germline CDR1 and CDR2: SQVTM and ANQGSEA. For the CDR3, the DNA is TGCAGCGTTCAAAAGAGCCCCACAGATACGCATTATTTT. Its protein is CSVQKSPTDTHYF.

The V and J genes are TRBV7-2 and TRBJ2-7; D gene unclear. CDR3 size: 14 residues. The V end lost 4 bases, the J end lost 7 bases, and 17 bases lay between the germline ends. Germline assignment: CDR1 SGHTA and CDR2 FQGNSA. The CDR3 protein is CASSSPGSYNEQYF. Here the CDR3 DNA reads TGTGCCAGCAGCTCTCCGGGCTCCTACAATGAGCAGTACTTC.

This CDR3 reads CASSLGTSLTYEQYF. The CDR3 nucleotides read TGCGCCAGCAGCTTGGGGACTAGCCTAACCTACGAGCAGTACTTC. The chain employs TRBV5-1 and TRBJ2-7, with 8 bases identical to TRBD2. Trimming removed 0 bases from V and 2 bases from J; junction bases left unmatched: 4. Germline assignment: CDR1 SGHRS and CDR2 YFSETQ. The CDR3 contains 15 residues.

This clonotype has just a few counts. The chain has TRBV7-3 and TRBJ2-4; 9 nucleotides match TRBD1. Germline V lookup: CDR1 SGHTA, CDR2 FQGTGA. The CDR3 runs 13 residues. Germline trimming cut 4 bases from V and 6 bases from J; bases unmatched to any gene: 1. CDR3 sequence reads: CASSSGQGNIQYF. CDR3 DNA: TGTGCCAGCAGCTCGGGACAGGGAAACATTCAGTACTTC.